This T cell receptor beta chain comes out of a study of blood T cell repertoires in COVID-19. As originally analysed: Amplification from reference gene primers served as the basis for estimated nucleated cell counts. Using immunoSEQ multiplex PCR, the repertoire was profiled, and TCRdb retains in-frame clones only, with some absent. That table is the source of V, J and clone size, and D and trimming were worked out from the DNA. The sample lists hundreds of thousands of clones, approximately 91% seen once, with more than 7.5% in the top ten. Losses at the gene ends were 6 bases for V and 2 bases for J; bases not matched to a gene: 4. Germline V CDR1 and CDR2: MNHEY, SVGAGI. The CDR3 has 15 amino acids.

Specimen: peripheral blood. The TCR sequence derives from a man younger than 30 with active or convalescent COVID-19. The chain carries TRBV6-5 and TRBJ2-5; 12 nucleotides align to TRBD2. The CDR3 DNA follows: TGTGCCAGCAGGGGGACTAGCGGGTCGCAAGAGACCCAGTACTTC. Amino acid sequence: CASRGTSGSQETQYF.